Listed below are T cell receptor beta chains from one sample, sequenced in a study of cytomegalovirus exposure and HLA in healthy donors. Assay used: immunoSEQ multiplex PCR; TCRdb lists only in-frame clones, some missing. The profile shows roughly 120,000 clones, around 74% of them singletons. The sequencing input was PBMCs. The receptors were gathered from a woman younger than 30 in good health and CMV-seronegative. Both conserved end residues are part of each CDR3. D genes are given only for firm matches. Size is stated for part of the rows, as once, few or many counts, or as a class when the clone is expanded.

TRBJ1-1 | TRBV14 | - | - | CASSQEARNTEAFF | TGTGCCAGCAGCCAAGAAGCGCGGAACACTGAAGCTTTCTTT
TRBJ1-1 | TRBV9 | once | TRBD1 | CASSPQGTVNTEAFF | TGTGCCAGCAGCCCTCAGGGGACAGTGAACACTGAAGCTTTCTTT
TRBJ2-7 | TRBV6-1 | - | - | CASSEVEGWGEQYF | TGTGCCAGCAGTGAAGTAGAGGGCTGGGGCGAGCAGTACTTC
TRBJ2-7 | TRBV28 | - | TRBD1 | CASKETDRVTNEQYF | TGTGCCAGCAAGGAAACGGACAGGGTAACCAACGAGCAGTACTTC
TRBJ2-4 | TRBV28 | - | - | CASRTDTRAISYF | TGTGCCAGCAGGACGGACACCAGGGCTATCTCGTACTTC
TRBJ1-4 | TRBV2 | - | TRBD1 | CASSRGQPNEKLFF | TGTGCCAGCAGTAGGGGACAGCCTAATGAAAAACTGTTTTTT
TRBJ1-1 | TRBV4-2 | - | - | CASSQGRQGLRAFF | TGTGCCAGCAGCCAAGGGCGGCAGGGACTGAGGGCTTTCTTT
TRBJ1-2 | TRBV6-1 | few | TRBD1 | CASSGGTGGGISYGYTF | TGTGCCAGCAGTGGTGGGACAGGGGGCGGGATTAGCTATGGCTACACCTTC
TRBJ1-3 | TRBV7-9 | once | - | CASSLAQVISGNTIYF | TGTGCCAGCAGCTTAGCACAGGTTATCTCTGGAAACACCATATATTTT
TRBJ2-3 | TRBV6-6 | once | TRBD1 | CASSPRTGLTDTQYF | TGTGCCAGCAGCCCAAGGACAGGGCTCACAGATACGCAGTATTTT
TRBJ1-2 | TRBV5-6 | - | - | CASSWTANYGYTF | TGTGCCAGCAGCTGGACAGCAAACTATGGCTACACCTTC
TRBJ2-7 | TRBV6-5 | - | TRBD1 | CASSRTGSGYEQYF | TGTGCCAGCAGCCGGACAGGGTCGGGCTACGAGCAGTACTTC
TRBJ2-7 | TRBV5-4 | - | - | CASSFDRSYEQYF | TGTGCCAGCAGCTTCGACAGGAGCTACGAGCAGTACTTC
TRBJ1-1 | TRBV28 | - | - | CASSFWQGMNTEAFF | TGTGCCAGCAGTTTTTGGCAGGGGATGAACACTGAAGCTTTCTTT
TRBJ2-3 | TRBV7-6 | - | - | CASSLGAIGGTDTQYF | TGTGCCAGCAGCTTAGGTGCGATTGGAGGCACAGATACGCAGTATTTT
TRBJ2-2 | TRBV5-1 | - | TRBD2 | CASSLASGGPTGELFF | TGCGCCAGCAGCTTGGCTAGCGGGGGGCCCACCGGGGAGCTGTTTTTT
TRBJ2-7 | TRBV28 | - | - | CASYAQGRFYEQYF | TGTGCCAGCTATGCACAGGGGAGGTTCTACGAGCAGTACTTC
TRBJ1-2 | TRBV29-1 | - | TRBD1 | CSVGDRGQAYGYTF | TGCAGCGTCGGGGACAGGGGACAGGCCTATGGCTACACCTTC
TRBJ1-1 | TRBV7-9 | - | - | CASSLVAPNTEAFF | TGTGCCAGCAGCTTAGTAGCCCCCAACACTGAAGCTTTCTTT
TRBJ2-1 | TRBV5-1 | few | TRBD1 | CASSLEDRSSYNEQFF | TGCGCCAGCAGCTTGGAGGACAGGAGCTCCTACAATGAGCAGTTCTTC
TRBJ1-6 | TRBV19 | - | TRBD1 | CASKTDRGRNSPLHF | TGTGCCAGTAAAACCGACAGGGGGCGTAATTCACCCCTCCACTTT
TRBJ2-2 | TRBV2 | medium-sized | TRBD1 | CARQGSYTGELFF | TGTGCCAGACAGGGGTCCTACACCGGGGAGCTGTTTTTT
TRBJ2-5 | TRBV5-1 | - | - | CASSFQQGYQETQYF | TGCGCCAGCAGCTTCCAACAGGGATACCAAGAGACCCAGTACTTC
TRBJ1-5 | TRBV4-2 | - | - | CASSQDLASNQPQHF | TGTGCCAGCAGCCAAGATCTAGCTAGCAATCAGCCCCAGCATTTT